This is a list of T cell receptor beta chains from one sample in a study of cytomegalovirus exposure and HLA in healthy donors. Using immunoSEQ multiplex PCR, the repertoire was profiled, and TCRdb retains in-frame clones only, with some absent. The data contain about 180,000 clones, less than 80% of them singletons. The sequenced material came from PBMCs. The source is a woman aged 35 to 49 in good health and CMV-seronegative. CDR3s include the opening cysteine and the closing phenylalanine or tryptophan. The order of the fields is clone size, V gene, J gene, D gene, CDR3 protein, CDR3 DNA. D genes are given only for firm matches. Not all rows give a size; the values are once, few, many and, for expanded clones, a class.

.,TRBV15,TRBJ2-7,TRBD2,CATSSSASGLSYEQYF,TGTGCCACCAGCTCCTCGGCTAGCGGCCTCTCCTACGAGCAGTACTTC
.,TRBV21-1,TRBJ2-5,.,CASSKIGPGSQETQYF,TGTGCCAGCAGCAAAATTGGTCCGGGGTCACAAGAGACCCAGTACTTC
once,TRBV14,TRBJ2-7,.,CASSPYGGEQYF,TGTGCCAGCAGCCCTTACGGTGGCGAGCAGTACTTC
.,TRBV7-2,TRBJ2-7,TRBD2,CASSSTSGGYEQYF,TGTGCCAGCAGCTCGACTAGCGGGGGCTACGAGCAGTACTTC
.,TRBV5-4,TRBJ2-3,.,CASSFSQGTDTQYF,TGTGCCAGCAGCTTTAGCCAGGGAACAGATACGCAGTATTTT
.,TRBV27,TRBJ2-5,.,CASSQGTLRETQYF,TGTGCCAGCAGTCAGGGGACGTTGAGAGAGACCCAGTACTTC
.,TRBV5-1,TRBJ1-1,.,CASSLFRTQNTEAFF,TGCGCCAGCAGCTTGTTTAGGACACAGAACACTGAAGCTTTCTTT
.,TRBV15,TRBJ1-4,TRBD1,CATSTTRQGFETNEKLFF,TGTGCCACCAGCACAACCCGACAGGGATTTGAAACTAATGAAAAACTGTTTTTT
.,TRBV19,TRBJ1-1,TRBD1,CASSIGGTGGFAEAFF,TGTGCCAGTAGTATTGGAGGGACAGGGGGCTTTGCTGAAGCTTTCTTT
.,TRBV29-1,TRBJ2-7,TRBD2,CSATLAGGPEYF,TGCAGCGCGACACTAGCGGGAGGGCCAGAGTACTTC
.,TRBV6-1,TRBJ2-7,.,CASRGVSYYEQYF,TGTGCCAGCAGAGGGGTCAGCTACTACGAGCAGTACTTC
.,TRBV2,TRBJ1-1,TRBD1,CASSDGGQLNTEAFF,TGTGCCAGCAGTGATGGGGGACAGCTGAACACTGAAGCTTTCTTT
.,TRBV19,TRBJ1-6,.,CASSESSYNSPLHF,TGTGCCAGTAGTGAGAGCTCCTATAATTCACCCCTCCACTTT
once,TRBV25-1,TRBJ1-6,TRBD1,CASRDRISGQGDSPLHF,TGTGCCAGCAGAGACCGAATATCGGGACAGGGAGATTCACCCCTCCACTTT
.,TRBV9,TRBJ1-2,TRBD1,CASSFGQGVNYGYTF,TGTGCCAGCAGCTTCGGACAGGGAGTTAACTATGGCTACACCTTC
once,TRBV19,TRBJ1-2,TRBD1,CASRGTGDNYGYTF,TGTGCCAGTAGGGGGACAGGGGACAACTATGGCTACACCTTC
.,TRBV10-2,TRBJ1-5,.,CAIRRGGRGEFQPQHF,TGCGCCATCCGTCGGGGGGGCAGGGGAGAGTTTCAGCCCCAGCATTTT
.,TRBV11-2,TRBJ2-7,TRBD1,CASSLGTGGTYEQYF,TGTGCCAGCAGCCTAGGGACAGGGGGTACCTACGAGCAGTACTTC
.,TRBV13,TRBJ2-3,TRBD2,CASSFLSSGRIDTQYF,TGTGCCAGCAGCTTTCTATCTAGCGGGAGGATTGATACGCAGTATTTT
.,TRBV5-3,TRBJ2-7,TRBD1,CARSLVKDHKTGLIYEQYF,TGTGCCAGAAGCTTGGTAAAGGACCACAAGACAGGGCTAATCTACGAGCAGTACTTC
few,TRBV4-1,TRBJ1-2,.,CASSHPGTPYGYTF,TGCGCCAGCAGCCATCCCGGGACACCGTATGGCTACACCTTC
.,TRBV6-1,TRBJ2-7,TRBD1,CASAGWGTGSYEQYF,TGTGCCAGCGCAGGGTGGGGGACAGGATCCTACGAGCAGTACTTC
few,TRBV5-1,TRBJ1-4,TRBD1,CASRAAGGNEKLFF,TGCGCCAGCAGAGCGGCAGGGGGCAATGAAAAACTGTTTTTT
.,TRBV5-6,TRBJ1-6,.,CASSLWRASSYNSPLHF,TGTGCCAGCAGCTTGTGGAGAGCGAGCTCCTATAATTCACCCCTCCACTTT
.,TRBV30,TRBJ1-1,.,CAWSPRDTEAFF,TGTGCCTGGAGTCCGAGGGATACTGAAGCTTTCTTT
.,TRBV27,TRBJ2-5,TRBD2,CASSSFTSGGDQYF,TGTGCCAGCAGTTCTTTTACTAGCGGGGGGGACCAGTACTTC
.,TRBV7-6,TRBJ2-1,.,CASSLKAGFNEQFF,TGTGCCAGCAGCTTAAAGGCGGGGTTCAATGAGCAGTTCTTC
.,TRBV9,TRBJ2-1,TRBD1,CASSSTRGTGDEQFF,TGTGCCAGCAGCAGTACCCGAGGGACAGGGGATGAGCAGTTCTTC
.,TRBV19,TRBJ1-1,.,CASSIEEGSEAFF,TGTGCCAGTAGTATCGAGGAGGGGAGCGAAGCTTTCTTT
.,TRBV6-1,TRBJ1-3,.,CASSELGIAGNTIYF,TGTGCCAGCAGTGAACTCGGGATAGCTGGAAACACCATATATTTT
.,TRBV5-4,TRBJ1-2,.,CASSSSGGDYGYTF,TGTGCCAGCAGTTCCTCGGGGGGAGACTATGGCTACACCTTC
.,TRBV5-6,TRBJ2-5,.,CASSLVGEGMETQYF,TGTGCCAGCAGCTTGGTAGGGGAAGGGATGGAGACCCAGTACTTC
.,TRBV25-1,TRBJ1-4,.,CASSLTGSATNEKLFF,TGTGCCAGCAGTCTGACAGGATCTGCAACTAATGAAAAACTGTTTTTT
few,TRBV6-5,TRBJ2-4,TRBD2,CATQTLAGVQNIQYF,TGTGCCACCCAAACCTTAGCGGGAGTTCAAAACATTCAGTACTTC
.,TRBV5-4,TRBJ2-3,TRBD2,CASSSGTSGSSQYF,TGTGCCAGCAGCTCCGGGACTAGCGGGAGTTCGCAGTATTTT
.,TRBV9,TRBJ1-4,TRBD1,CASSTTTGANEKLFF,TGTGCCAGCAGCACAACGACAGGGGCTAATGAAAAACTGTTTTTT
.,TRBV10-3,TRBJ1-1,TRBD1,CAIGDRGFGTEAFF,TGTGCCATCGGGGACAGGGGATTTGGCACTGAAGCTTTCTTT
.,TRBV5-1,TRBJ1-1,.,CASSSQQGTHTEAFF,TGCGCCAGCAGCAGCCAACAGGGTACCCACACTGAAGCTTTCTTT
.,TRBV13,TRBJ2-7,TRBD1,CASSVSGTGGFFYEQYF,TGTGCCAGCAGCGTTTCCGGGACAGGGGGTTTCTTCTACGAGCAGTACTTC
.,TRBV5-1,TRBJ2-3,TRBD2,CASSRRTSGRTDTQYF,TGCGCCAGCAGCCGAAGGACTAGCGGGAGAACAGATACGCAGTATTTT